The 30 T cell receptor beta chains below all came from one sample that was sequenced in a study of blood T cells in healthy people across ages. The use of a sample-barcoded 5' primer and a J-beta primer mix characterized a second PCR of about 7 to 12 cycles. TCRdb re-called the 5' RACE reads through MiXCR, storing one row per CDR3 protein. The sample lists around 1,100,000 distinct CDR3 sequences, around two fifths seen once, with about 12% in the top ten. Input material: blood. All receptors come from a man between 18 and 29 years old in good health.

This clonotype was detected only a few times. The chain links TRBV7-9 to TRBJ1-6; a weak D match, TRBD1 (6 bases). The CDR3 runs 19 residues. Trimming removed 4 bases from V and 0 bases from J, with 19 bases in between. The germline gives CDR1 SEHNR, CDR2 FQNEAQ (reference sequence). As DNA, the CDR3 is TGTGCCAGCAGCTGGAACGGGACACTTAAGAGCTCCTATAATTCACCCCTCCACTTT. Translation gives CASSWNGTLKSSYNSPLHF.

The V call is TRBV5-1, the J call TRBJ2-7; 7 nucleotides agree with TRBD2. Germline V gives CDR1 SGHRS, CDR2 YFSETQ. Unmatched junction bases numbered 3, after V lost 0 bases and J lost 3 bases. The CDR3 extends over 14 amino acids. Here the CDR3 reads CASSLDGGIYEQYF. As DNA, the CDR3 is TGCGCCAGCAGCTTGGACGGGGGGATCTACGAGCAGTACTTC.

This clonotype was counted only a few times. The chain is built from TRBV6-6 and TRBJ1-5, with D perhaps TRBD1 (5 bases). From germline, CDR1 is MNHNY and CDR2 SVGAGI (reference sequence). V lost 0 bases and J lost 7, with 10 bases in between. The CDR3 is made up of 14 amino acids. The CDR3 here is CASSYSWGDQPQHF. The CDR3, as DNA: TGTGCCAGCAGTTACTCATGGGGGGACCAGCCCCAGCATTTT.

This clonotype was found a few times. The chain joins TRBV5-1 to TRBJ1-2; D gene unclear. Germline CDR1 SGHRS, CDR2 YFSETQ. V was trimmed by 3 bases and J by 6 bases, leaving 9 bases between them. CDR3 length: 12 amino acids. The chain's CDR3 is CASSSTSDGYTF. CDR3 DNA sequence: TGCGCCAGCAGCTCCACATCTGATGGCTACACCTTC. Full variable domain (outside the CDR3, taken from reference TRBV5-1 and TRBJ1-2): KAGVTQTPRYLIKTRGQQVTLSCSPISGHRSVSWYQQTPGQGLQFLFEYFSETQRNKGNFPGRFSGRQFSNSRSEMNVSTLELGDSALYLCASSSTSDGYTFGSGTRLTVV.

As regards this clonotype: A read error may account for a junction end that differs from germline. The chain employs TRBV20-1 and TRBJ2-3, with 11 bases fitting TRBD2. CDR1 is DFQATT and CDR2 is SNEGSKA in the germline V gene (reference sequence). The length of the CDR3 is 16 residues. CDR3 DNA sequence: TGCAGTACTAGACGTACTAGCGGGGGACGCACAGATACGCAGTATTTT. This encodes CSTRRTSGGRTDTQYF.

The genes are TRBV4-1 and TRBJ1-4; D remains unclear. Germline V gene lookup returns CDR1 MGHRA and CDR2 YSYEKL. V was shortened by 6 bases and J by 0 bases, with 8 bases between the two germline ends. CDR3 length equals 14 residues. The CDR3 DNA is TGCGCCAGCAGTTCCATTGCAACTAATGAAAAACTGTTTTTT. Its translation: CASSSIATNEKLFF.

Remarks on this clonotype: A junction boundary mismatches the germline segment, possibly from a read error. The V and J genes are TRBV6-2 or TRBV6-3 and TRBJ1-1, with 10 bases that match TRBD1. The germline V gene has CDR1 MNHEY and CDR2 SVGEGT. The CDR3 totals 17 residues. The CDR3 sequence: CASGYPQTGGKNTEAFF. Written as DNA, the CDR3 is TGTGCCAGCGGTTACCCACAGACAGGGGGCAAAAACACTGAAGCTTTCTTT.

This clonotype was counted a few times. The chain recombines TRBV28 with TRBJ1-1; 7 nucleotides line up with TRBD1. The ends lost 6 bases at V and 6 bases at J; junction bases unmatched: 10. From germline, CDR1 is MDHEN and CDR2 SYDVKM. The CDR3 extends over 14 amino acids. The CDR3 loop reads CASSSLTGRSEAFF. Written as DNA, the CDR3 is TGTGCCAGCAGCTCCTTGACAGGGCGATCTGAAGCTTTCTTT.

In its sample, this clonotype was seen a few times. The chain couples TRBV12-3 or TRBV12-4 to TRBJ1-1; D ambiguous. The CDR3 spans 14 residues. Trimming removed 2 bases from V and 7 bases from J, with 14 bases in between. CDR3 sequence (DNA): TGTGCCAGCAGTTTACGCGGGGATAAGGGTGAAGCTTTCTTT. Translation: CASSLRGDKGEAFF.

This clonotype was counted only a few times. This rearrangement joins TRBV20-1 to TRBJ2-5; tentatively, D is TRBD1 or TRBD2 (5 bases each). Germline-derived CDR1 and CDR2 are DFQATT and SNEGSKA (reference sequence). The CDR3 is 15 amino acids. V was trimmed by 4 bases and J by 1 base, leaving 16 bases between them. CDR3 DNA sequence: TGCAGTGCTAAGCCTCCGGGACGGGTCCAAGAGACCCAGTACTTC. The encoded protein is CSAKPPGRVQETQYF.

As concerns this clonotype: A clone one base away is much larger, so this may be a read error. This is likely a read error, given that the CDR3 carries no conserved phenylalanine or tryptophan at its end. The V gene is TRBV29-1, the J gene TRBJ1-2; tentative D call: TRBD1 (5 bases). Per germline, CDR1 SQVTM and CDR2 ANQGSEA. The CDR3 loop spans 13 amino acids. The V end was cut by 4 bases, the J end by 5 bases, with 14 bases between. The CDR3 loop is CSVGRQGPYGYTS. The DNA for the CDR3 is TGCAGCGTTGGTCGGCAGGGCCCATATGGCTACACCTCC.

The V gene is TRBV20-1, the J gene TRBJ1-6, with D possibly being TRBD1 (6 bases). V lost 0 bases to trimming and J lost 13 bases, with 19 bases between them. This CDR3 is 15 amino acids long. Per the germline V gene, CDR1 is DFQATT and CDR2 is SNEGSKA (reference sequence). The CDR3: CSARDLGQKWGPLHF. CDR3 coding DNA: TGCAGTGCTAGAGACCTAGGACAGAAATGGGGGCCCCTCCACTTT.

This clonotype has more than one count but fewer than ten. The V and J genes are TRBV7-3 and TRBJ2-5, with a possible D match to TRBD2 (6 bases). The germline V gene encodes CDR1 SGHTA and CDR2 FQGTGA. V was pared by 4 bases and J by 11 bases, with 14 bases between. The CDR3 is 12 residues long. The CDR3 here is CASSSFGGEQYF. CDR3 nucleotide sequence: TGTGCCAGCAGCTCCTTCGGGGGTGAGCAGTACTTC. The variable domain in full, completed from reference TRBV7-3 and TRBJ2-5, reads GAGVSQTPSNKVTEKGKYVELRCDPISGHTALYWYRQSLGQGPEFLIYFQGTGAADDSGLPNDRFFAVRPEGSVSTLKIQRTERGDSAVYLCASSSFGGEQYFGPGTRLLVL.

The V gene is TRBV9, the J gene TRBJ2-1; D is tentatively TRBD1 or TRBD2 (6 bases each). Germline CDR1 SGDLS, CDR2 YYNGEE. The CDR3 loop spans 15 amino acids. Trimming pared 5 bases from V and 7 bases from J, leaving 19 bases between. CDR3 protein: CASRGLGGPGNEQFF. Here the CDR3 DNA reads TGTGCCAGCAGGGGGTTGGGGGGCCCAGGGAATGAGCAGTTCTTC.

The chain joins TRBV7-2 to TRBJ2-1; D is possibly TRBD1 (7 bases). V lost 2 bases and J 4 bases, leaving 12 bases between the germline ends. From germline, CDR1 is SGHTA and CDR2 FQGNSA. This CDR3 is built from 15 residues. CDR3 sequence (DNA): TGTGCCAGCAGCTTATCAGGGGGGCGGTACAATGAGCAGTTCTTC. It yields the protein CASSLSGGRYNEQFF.

The V and J genes are TRBV6-1 and TRBJ1-3; 7 nucleotides match TRBD1. Germline V gene data show CDR1 as MNHNS and CDR2 as SASEGT. This CDR3 contains 16 residues. J lost 0 bases, V lost 7 bases, and 9 bases had no gene match. The CDR3 loop reads CASKRTGGNSGNTIYF. The CDR3 region has the DNA TGTGCCAGCAAGAGGACAGGCGGAAACTCTGGAAACACCATATATTTT.

The chain combines TRBV5-4 with TRBJ1-1; D remains unclear. CDR3 length: 15 residues. The V gene's germline CDR1 is SGHNT and CDR2 YYREEE (reference sequence). Trimming took off 3 bases at V and 0 bases at J, with 12 bases between the two ends. Written as DNA, the CDR3 is TGTGCCAGCAGCTCTAATCCGGGCGTGAACACTGAAGCTTTCTTT. Translated: CASSSNPGVNTEAFF.

This clonotype was seen a few times. J is TRBJ1-2 and V is TRBV29-1; D possibly corresponds to TRBD1 (5 bases). V dropped 4 bases and J dropped 3 bases, with 9 bases sitting between them. CDR1 is SQVTM and CDR2 is ANQGSEA in the germline V gene. This CDR3 spans 12 amino acids. The CDR3 here is CSVAVGDYGYTF. The CDR3 coding sequence is TGCAGCGTTGCAGTGGGGGACTATGGCTACACCTTC.

The chain is built from TRBV20-1 and TRBJ1-1; D unresolved. There are 13 residues in the CDR3. Per the germline V gene, CDR1 is DFQATT and CDR2 is SNEGSKA (reference sequence). With 6 bases removed from V and 2 bases from J, the gap between germline ends came to 13 bases. The CDR3 loop is CSAIRTDNTEAFF. Written as DNA, the CDR3 is TGCAGTGCGATCAGGACGGATAACACTGAAGCTTTCTTT.

The chain couples TRBV7-9 to TRBJ1-2, with 8 bases identical to TRBD1. Germline CDR1 is SEHNR and CDR2 is FQNEAQ (reference sequence). The CDR3 consists of 14 residues. The V gene end was trimmed by 4 bases and the J gene end by 3 bases; junction bases not matched to a gene: 4. CDR3 bases: TGTGCCAGCAGCTCGACAGGGGCTCACTATGGCTACACCTTC. Translated, it gives CASSSTGAHYGYTF. Combining the CDR3 with reference TRBV7-9 and TRBJ1-2 gives the whole variable domain DTGVSQNPRHKITKRGQNVTFRCDPISEHNRLYWYRQTLGQGPEFLTYFQNEAQLEKSRLLSDRFSAERPKGSFSTLEIQRTEQGDSAMYLCASSSTGAHYGYTFGSGTRLTVV.

J is TRBJ2-1 and V is TRBV5-1; no definite D call. This CDR3 has 15 residues. Deletions cut 0 bases from V and 4 bases from J, with 11 bases between. Germline-derived CDR1 and CDR2 are SGHRS and YFSETQ. CDR3 sequence reads: CASSLEAITYNEQFF. CDR3 bases: TGCGCCAGCAGCTTGGAGGCAATCACATACAATGAGCAGTTCTTC.

This chain links TRBV6-2 or TRBV6-3 with TRBJ2-1; D may correspond to TRBD1 or TRBD2 (5 bases each). There are 18 residues in the CDR3. Germline-derived CDR1 and CDR2 are MNHEY and SVGEGT. V shed 5 bases and J shed 8 bases, with 28 bases lying between them. The DNA for the CDR3 is TGTGCCAGCAGTAGTCCTTACGCCGACAGTTTCCATAGCGATGAGCAGTTCTTC. It yields the protein CASSSPYADSFHSDEQFF.

This clonotype was counted once. The CDR3 nucleotides read TGTGCCAGCAGCGTAGCAGGGGCGGACACTGAAGCTTTCTTT. This translates into CASSVAGADTEAFF. V gene TRBV9 combines with J gene TRBJ1-1; weak D call: TRBD1 (6 bases). Germline V lookup: CDR1 SGDLS, CDR2 YYNGEE. This CDR3 has 14 residues. Trimming cost V 0 bases and J 3 bases, with 9 bases left between them.

This rearrangement joins TRBV28 to TRBJ2-1, with D possibly TRBD1 on 6 matching bases. The germline gives CDR1 MDHEN, CDR2 SYDVKM. V lost 4 bases, J lost 0 bases, and 16 bases lay in between. This CDR3 has 17 amino acids. The CDR3 spells CASSSQTTGTSYNEQFF. CDR3 DNA: TGTGCCAGCAGTTCCCAAACGACAGGTACCTCCTACAATGAGCAGTTCTTC.

V gene TRBV6-1 combines with J gene TRBJ2-1; 7 positions agree with TRBD1. Trimming at V came to 0 bases and at J to 8 bases, leaving 10 bases not matched to a gene. There are 16 residues in the CDR3. Germline values: CDR1 MNHNS, CDR2 SASEGT. Here the CDR3 reads CASSEALGGAFHEQFF. For the CDR3, the DNA is TGTGCCAGCAGTGAAGCGCTAGGGGGCGCATTCCATGAGCAGTTCTTC.

The J gene is TRBJ1-2, the V gene TRBV7-9, with D perhaps TRBD1 (5 bases). Trimming removed 0 bases from V and 6 bases from J, with 11 bases in between. The germline CDR1 and CDR2 sequences are SEHNR and FQNEAQ (reference sequence). CDR3 length: 14 amino acids. The CDR3 region has the DNA TGTGCCAGCAGCTTAGCGCTAGCGACAGATGGCTACACCTTC. Residues: CASSLALATDGYTF.

The genes are TRBV12-3 or TRBV12-4 and TRBJ1-6; D might be TRBD1 (5 bases). The CDR3 is 15 residues long. V was trimmed by 5 bases and J by 6 bases, leaving 14 bases between them. The CDR3 DNA is TGTGCCAGCAGTCCCTCTGGGGGGGTTAATTCACCCCTCCACTTT. As protein: CASSPSGGVNSPLHF.

This clonotype was found a few times. The chain uses TRBV28 and TRBJ1-2; D is unresolved. The CDR3 totals 15 residues. From germline, CDR1 is MDHEN and CDR2 SYDVKM. V dropped 5 bases and J dropped 4 bases, with 17 bases sitting between them. The CDR3 loop reads CASSKTKNTFYGYTF. The CDR3 DNA reads TGTGCCAGCAGTAAGACCAAAAACACCTTCTATGGCTACACCTTC.

The genes are TRBV2 and TRBJ2-1; 13 positions match TRBD2. The V gene's germline CDR1 is SNHLY and CDR2 FYNNEI. With V trimmed by 6 bases and J by 8 bases, 7 bases remained unmatched. The CDR3 has 15 residues. The CDR3 DNA reads as TGTGCCAGCAGGGAGGGACTAGCGGGGCTGGATGAGCAGTTCTTC. It specifies CASREGLAGLDEQFF.

The chain carries TRBV27 and TRBJ2-3, with a weak D call TRBD2 (6 bases). This CDR3 comprises 13 residues. V lost 5 bases and J 6 bases, leaving 12 bases between the germline ends. CDR1 MNHEY and CDR2 SMNVEV come from the germline V gene (reference sequence). The CDR3 coding sequence is TGTGCCAGCAGTGTAGCAGGGAGGGATACGCAGTATTTT. Amino acid sequence: CASSVAGRDTQYF.